The clone carrying this T cell receptor beta chain was observed a handful of times. The antigen remains unidentified. This CDR3 has 15 amino acids. V was clipped by 4 bases and J by 7 bases, with 18 bases between them. Germline V gene lookup returns CDR1 SGHRS and CDR2 YFSETQ. TCRdb fed the reads into MiXCR, producing one record per CDR3 protein. This table has about 280,000 distinct CDR3 sequences, roughly a fifth appearing once. The data derive from a study of T cell repertoires in cytomegalovirus infection. The TCR was taken from a human donor in good health (CMV status not recorded). Some clones in this sample may be carry-over from other donors' samples. The V call is TRBV5-1, the J call TRBJ1-5; TRBD1 might be the D (5 bases). The sample in question was cultured PBMCs, obtained from culture after CMV antigen stimulation. The CDR3 nucleotides are TGCGCCAGCAGCGAGTATCCAGGGAAATGGCAGCCCCAGCATTTT. Protein sequence: CASSEYPGKWQPQHF.